This T cell receptor beta chain was captured by sequencing in a study of T cell responses to AZD1222 COVID-19 vaccine. The V gene's germline CDR1 is SGHNT and CDR2 YENEEA. Trimming removed 4 bases at V and 3 bases at J, with 18 bases between. The CDR3 loop spans 17 amino acids. The protocol was immunoSEQ multiplex PCR, while the TCRdb copy is restricted to in-frame clones and leaves out a portion. In the table there are more than 55,000 clones, 70% to 80% of which are singletons. The chain is built from TRBV11-3 and TRBJ2-2, with D unclear. The source of this sequence is an adult who received the AZD1222 COVID-19 vaccine. The starting material was peripheral blood, obtained 28 days after the second AZD1222 dose. The CDR3 here is CASSSTSFPLDTGELFF. In DNA form, the CDR3 reads TGTGCCAGCAGCTCGACATCGTTTCCCCTCGACACCGGGGAGCTGTTTTTT.